Listed below are T cell receptor beta chains from one sample, sequenced in a study of blood T cells in healthy people across ages. In TCRdb, the 5' RACE reads were re-called with MiXCR into one record per CDR3 protein. The sample lists 750,000 to 1,000,000 distinct CDR3 sequences; 25% to 35% were seen once. The sample was also linked to a second study, of T cells of mothers and their children.

Sequenced material: blood. These receptors were obtained from a woman in her thirties or forties in good health. CDR3s include the opening cysteine and the closing phenylalanine or tryptophan. Each record gives: CDR3 length, V gene, D gene, clone size, J gene, CDR3 DNA, CDR3 protein. A D gene is named only where the DNA matches it firmly. The size of a clone is reported for some rows only, either as once, few or many, or as a class for expanded clones.

cdr3_length: 16; v_call: TRBV7-2; d_call: .; clone_size: .; j_call: TRBJ1-1; cdr3_nt: TGTGCCAGCAGCCCCGCCCCCCGGGTGGAGAACACTGAAGCTTTCTTT; cdr3_aa: CASSPAPRVENTEAFF
cdr3_length: 18; v_call: TRBV3-1; d_call: .; clone_size: many; j_call: TRBJ1-2; cdr3_nt: TGTGCCAGCAGCCAAGATCGGGGCAGGGCCTTGTCGGCCTATGGCTACACCTTC; cdr3_aa: CASSQDRGRALSAYGYTF
cdr3_length: 17; v_call: TRBV7-2; d_call: TRBD2; clone_size: .; j_call: TRBJ2-3; cdr3_nt: TGTGCCAGCAGCTTACGTAGGCGCGGGGGAGTCCAGGATACGCAGTATTTT; cdr3_aa: CASSLRRRGGVQDTQYF
cdr3_length: 14; v_call: TRBV7-9; d_call: .; clone_size: few; j_call: TRBJ2-7; cdr3_nt: TGTGCCAGCAGCTTAGTGAACCCTCGGAACGAGCAGTACTTC; cdr3_aa: CASSLVNPRNEQYF
cdr3_length: 14; v_call: TRBV7-3; d_call: .; clone_size: few; j_call: TRBJ2-1; cdr3_nt: TGTGCCAGCAGCCCCGGATCCAGTAACAATGAGCAGTTCTTC; cdr3_aa: CASSPGSSNNEQFF
cdr3_length: 19; v_call: TRBV3-1; d_call: .; clone_size: few; j_call: TRBJ1-2; cdr3_nt: TGTGCCAGCAGCCCCCGATTAAGGACAGCGGCCAGCCTCTTCTATGGCTACACCTTC; cdr3_aa: CASSPRLRTAASLFYGYTF
cdr3_length: 14; v_call: TRBV5-1; d_call: .; clone_size: .; j_call: TRBJ2-1; cdr3_nt: TGCGCCAGCAGCCCAGCCCAGCTCACCCATGAGCAGTTCTTC; cdr3_aa: CASSPAQLTHEQFF
cdr3_length: 14; v_call: TRBV12-3/TRBV12-4; d_call: .; clone_size: .; j_call: TRBJ2-3; cdr3_nt: TGTGCCAGCAGACCGACACAGTTCACAGATACGCAGTATTTT; cdr3_aa: CASRPTQFTDTQYF
cdr3_length: 14; v_call: TRBV27; d_call: TRBD1; clone_size: many; j_call: TRBJ2-7; cdr3_nt: TGTGCCAGCAGCGACAGGGAGAGCTCCTACGAGCAGTACTTC; cdr3_aa: CASSDRESSYEQYF
cdr3_length: 14; v_call: TRBV7-2; d_call: .; clone_size: .; j_call: TRBJ2-3; cdr3_nt: TGTGCCAGCAGCTTAAGTAGCTACACAGATACGCAGTATTTT; cdr3_aa: CASSLSSYTDTQYF
cdr3_length: 13; v_call: TRBV6-2/TRBV6-3; d_call: .; clone_size: .; j_call: TRBJ2-2; cdr3_nt: TGTGCCAGCAGTTATATCGGACCCGGGGAGCTGTTTTTT; cdr3_aa: CASSYIGPGELFF
cdr3_length: 13; v_call: TRBV5-1; d_call: TRBD1; clone_size: .; j_call: TRBJ1-1; cdr3_nt: TGCGCCAGCAGCTTGGGGACAGGAATTGAAGCTTTCTTT; cdr3_aa: CASSLGTGIEAFF
cdr3_length: 12; v_call: TRBV4-2; d_call: .; clone_size: .; j_call: TRBJ1-2; cdr3_nt: TGTGCCAGCAGCCCGACAGGTTATGGCTACATCTTC; cdr3_aa: CASSPTGYGYIF
cdr3_length: 15; v_call: TRBV27; d_call: .; clone_size: .; j_call: TRBJ2-7; cdr3_nt: TGTGCCAGCAGCCTTTATGGGGGAATCGCCTACGAGCAGTACTTC; cdr3_aa: CASSLYGGIAYEQYF
cdr3_length: 14; v_call: TRBV19; d_call: .; clone_size: few; j_call: TRBJ2-4; cdr3_nt: TGTGCCAGTAGTACCTGGGATACCTCCGGGGAGCAGTACTTC; cdr3_aa: CASSTWDTSGEQYF
cdr3_length: 14; v_call: TRBV11-1; d_call: .; clone_size: .; j_call: TRBJ2-3; cdr3_nt: TGTGCCAGCAGCTTAGAAAGGACGAGAGATTCGCAGTATTTT; cdr3_aa: CASSLERTRDSQYF
cdr3_length: 21; v_call: TRBV21-1; d_call: .; clone_size: .; j_call: TRBJ1-5; cdr3_nt: TGTGCCAGCAGTAAGACAGAGGGCAAAGGGGAGGACGGCCCCCACTGCCAGCCCCAGCATTTT; cdr3_aa: CASSKTEGKGEDGPHCQPQHF
cdr3_length: 13; v_call: TRBV7-2; d_call: .; clone_size: few; j_call: TRBJ2-4; cdr3_nt: TGTGCCAGCAGCTTCGCACGGAACAATGAGCAGTACTTC; cdr3_aa: CASSFARNNEQYF
cdr3_length: 15; v_call: TRBV5-1; d_call: .; clone_size: .; j_call: TRBJ1-2; cdr3_nt: TGCGCCAGCAGTTGGGACCTGACAAGCCCCTTAGGCTACACCTTC; cdr3_aa: CASSWDLTSPLGYTF
cdr3_length: 19; v_call: TRBV27; d_call: TRBD2; clone_size: few; j_call: TRBJ2-1; cdr3_nt: TGTGCCAGCAGTTCAGGACTAGCGGGGGGTTTTAGCCCCTACAATGAGCAGTTCTTC; cdr3_aa: CASSSGLAGGFSPYNEQFF
cdr3_length: 13; v_call: TRBV20-1; d_call: .; clone_size: .; j_call: TRBJ2-7; cdr3_nt: TGCAGTGCTAGGCTAACAGGGTCCTACGAGCAGTACTTC; cdr3_aa: CSARLTGSYEQYF
cdr3_length: 16; v_call: TRBV5-1; d_call: .; clone_size: .; j_call: TRBJ2-7; cdr3_nt: TGCGCCAGCAGCTTGGATCTCTCCCTGACCTACAATGAGCAGTACTTC; cdr3_aa: CASSLDLSLTYNEQYF
cdr3_length: 16; v_call: TRBV12-3/TRBV12-4; d_call: .; clone_size: .; j_call: TRBJ1-4; cdr3_nt: TGTGCCAGCAGTCTGGGGACCGGGAAAATTAATGAAAAACGGTTTTTT; cdr3_aa: CASSLGTGKINEKRFF